The sequence of this TCR beta chain was determined in a study of tumor-infiltrating lymphocytes in oesophageal squamous cell carcinoma. MiXCR was run by TCRdb on the PCR reads, yielding one entry per CDR3 protein. The data contain 20,000 or so distinct CDR3 sequences, around 41% of them seen just once; the ten biggest clones take up around 35%. Germline CDR1 is ENHRY and CDR2 is SYGVKD. This CDR3 region has 16 residues. The sequence came from a male donor with esophageal squamous cell carcinoma. This chain links TRBV10-3 with TRBJ2-7, with 7 bases identical to TRBD2. The J call is doubtful: the DNA matches TRBJ2-5 better. Material for sequencing was esophageal tumor tissue. The CDR3 bases are TGTGCCATCAGTGAGTCGCTAGCGGTATACCAAGAGACCCAGTACTTC. This sequence encodes CAISESLAVYQETQYF.